This T cell receptor beta chain was found in a study of T-cell memory formation after mild COVID-19. This CDR3 region has 12 residues. The germline V gene has CDR1 DFQATT and CDR2 SNEGSKA (reference sequence). V was clipped by 1 base and J by 4 bases, with 7 bases between them. In TCRdb, the 5' RACE reads were re-called with MiXCR into one record per CDR3 protein. The sample has about 560,000 distinct CDR3 sequences, around a sixth seen once. Sequencing used PBMCs or a T cell subset sorted from them (not recorded which). V and J are TRBV20-1 and TRBJ2-5; D is unresolved. This TCR came from an adult woman who had mild COVID-19 (a few samples of this study predate the infection). Cell type and time point are not known. CDR3 amino acids: CSARGPGETQYF. The CDR3 region has the DNA TGCAGTGCTAGAGGTCCGGGAGAGACCCAGTACTTC.